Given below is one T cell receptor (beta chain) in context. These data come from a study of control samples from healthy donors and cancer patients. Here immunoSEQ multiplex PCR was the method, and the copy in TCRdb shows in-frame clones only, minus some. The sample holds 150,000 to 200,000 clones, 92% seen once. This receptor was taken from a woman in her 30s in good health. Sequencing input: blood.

The CDR3 spells CASSLASGLTNTEAFF. The CDR3 bases are TGTGCCAGCAGCTTAGCCTCGGGACTCACGAACACTGAAGCTTTCTTT. V is TRBV5-5 and J is TRBJ1-1; TRBD1 is a possible D gene (5 bases). Germline-derived CDR1 and CDR2 are SGHKS and YYEKEE (reference sequence). The CDR3 extends over 16 amino acids. V shed 2 bases and J shed 1 base, with 15 bases lying between them. The full variable domain, in which reference TRBV5-5 and TRBJ1-1 provide the parts outside the CDR3, is DAGVTQSPTHLIKTRGQQVTLRCSPISGHKSVSWYQQVLGQGPQFIFQYYEKEERGRGNFPDRFSARQFPNYSSELNVNALLLGDSALYLCASSLASGLTNTEAFFGQGTRLTVV.